This is a list of T cell receptor beta chains from one sample in a study of shared clonotypes between healthy human individuals. Assay: immunoSEQ multiplex PCR; the TCRdb copy retains only in-frame clones and omits some. The repertoire holds approximately 810,000 clones, with nearly 95% as singletons. The sequenced sample consisted of naive CD8+ T cells sorted from blood. These TCRs come from a man under 40 in good health. The CDR3 runs from the conserved cysteine through the conserved F or W. The D gene is left open where the match is weak. Size is stated for part of the rows, as once, few or many counts, or as a class when the clone is expanded.

V: TRBV27
J: TRBJ2-5
D: NA
size: NA
DNA: TGTGCCAGCAGGGAGGTTAACATCTTGGAGACCCAGTACTTC
CDR3: CASREVNILETQYF

V: TRBV9
J: TRBJ2-1
D: NA
size: NA
DNA: TGTGCCAGCACCACGGGGACGGAGAGCAATGAGCAGTTCTTC
CDR3: CASTTGTESNEQFF

V: TRBV10-3
J: TRBJ2-3
D: TRBD2
size: NA
DNA: TGTGCCATCAGTGATCCCCCGGGAGGGGCAGATACGCAGTATTTT
CDR3: CAISDPPGGADTQYF

V: TRBV27
J: TRBJ2-7
D: NA
size: NA
DNA: TGTGCCAGCAGTTTCGGGAGTAGCACCTACGAGCAGTACTTC
CDR3: CASSFGSSTYEQYF

V: TRBV19
J: TRBJ1-4
D: NA
size: NA
DNA: TGTGCCAGTAGTATCTCGGGATGGGACACGGAACCAGAAAAACTGTTTTTT
CDR3: CASSISGWDTEPEKLFF

V: TRBV14
J: TRBJ2-7
D: TRBD2
size: NA
DNA: TGTGCCAGCAGCCAGACTAGCGGGGGATCCTACGAGCAGTACTTC
CDR3: CASSQTSGGSYEQYF

V: TRBV11-3
J: TRBJ1-1
D: NA
size: NA
DNA: TGTGCCAGCAGCTTAGATGGTCTGAACACTGAAGCTTTCTTT
CDR3: CASSLDGLNTEAFF

V: TRBV7-9
J: TRBJ2-3
D: TRBD2
size: NA
DNA: TGTGCCAGCAGCTTCAGAGGGGTGGCTAGCGGTCCCCTGGGCGATACGCAGTATTTT
CDR3: CASSFRGVASGPLGDTQYF

V: TRBV18
J: TRBJ2-1
D: NA
size: NA
DNA: TGTGCCAGCTCACCAAGTATTTTCTCAGCTAACTCCTACAATGAGCAGTTCTTC
CDR3: CASSPSIFSANSYNEQFF

V: TRBV9
J: TRBJ2-1
D: NA
size: once
DNA: TGTGCCAGCGGCCTCCGGGAGCAGTTCTTC
CDR3: CASGLREQFF

V: TRBV5-1
J: TRBJ1-2
D: TRBD1
size: NA
DNA: TGCGCCAGCAGCTTGGGGGGGACAGCAATGTCGAACACCTTC
CDR3: CASSLGGTAMSNTF

V: TRBV27
J: TRBJ2-7
D: NA
size: NA
DNA: TGTGGGGTCCGGCGGTCGGGTGTGAGGTACGAGCAGTACTTC
CDR3: CGVRRSGVRYEQYF

V: TRBV2
J: TRBJ2-7
D: NA
size: NA
DNA: TGTGCCAGCAGAGACAGCTACGAGCAGTACTTC
CDR3: CASRDSYEQYF

V: TRBV4-1
J: TRBJ2-7
D: NA
size: NA
DNA: TGCGCCAGCAGCCAAGGCGGGCAGGAGCAGTACTTC
CDR3: CASSQGGQEQYF

V: TRBV6-1
J: TRBJ1-2
D: TRBD1
size: once
DNA: TGTGCCAGCAGTGCGGAGACAGGGCTCCTGCTCTACACCTTC
CDR3: CASSAETGLLLYTF

V: TRBV2
J: TRBJ2-5
D: NA
size: NA
DNA: TGTGCCAGCGTGGTCACCAGGGAGACCCAGTACTTC
CDR3: CASVVTRETQYF

V: TRBV19
J: TRBJ1-5
D: NA
size: NA
DNA: TGTGCCAGTAGTCAAATAAGGGCAGGCGACAATCAGCCCCAGCATTTT
CDR3: CASSQIRAGDNQPQHF

V: TRBV28
J: TRBJ1-5
D: NA
size: NA
DNA: TGTGCCAGCAGTTTAGTAGGTAGTAGCAATCAGCCCCAGCATTTT
CDR3: CASSLVGSSNQPQHF

V: TRBV11-2
J: TRBJ1-4
D: NA
size: NA
DNA: TGTGCCAGCAGCTTAGTCCTCGGTGAAAAACTGTTTTTT
CDR3: CASSLVLGEKLFF

V: TRBV6-1
J: TRBJ2-1
D: NA
size: few
DNA: TGTGCCAGCAGTGACCGGGGTGAGCAGTTCTTC
CDR3: CASSDRGEQFF

V: TRBV9
J: TRBJ2-2
D: TRBD2
size: NA
DNA: TGTGCCAGCAGCGTGACTAGCGGGTCTAACACCGGGGAGCTGTTTTTT
CDR3: CASSVTSGSNTGELFF

V: TRBV27
J: TRBJ2-1
D: TRBD2
size: NA
DNA: TGTGCCAGCAGTGCTAGCGGGAGACCGTACAATGAGCAGTTCTTC
CDR3: CASSASGRPYNEQFF

V: TRBV6-1
J: TRBJ2-7
D: NA
size: NA
DNA: TGTGCCAGCAGACATGACAGCTCCTACGAGCAGTACTTC
CDR3: CASRHDSSYEQYF

V: TRBV4-3
J: TRBJ1-1
D: TRBD1
size: NA
DNA: TGCGCCAGCAGCTACCGGACAGGGCACACTGAAGCTTTCTTT
CDR3: CASSYRTGHTEAFF

V: TRBV27
J: TRBJ2-7
D: NA
size: once
DNA: TGTGCCAGCAGTTTCTCGGGCTACGAGCAGTACTTC
CDR3: CASSFSGYEQYF

V: TRBV5-6
J: TRBJ1-2
D: NA
size: NA
DNA: TGTGCCAGCAGCTTGGCCGATACAGGGACCTATGGCTACACCTTC
CDR3: CASSLADTGTYGYTF

V: TRBV11-2
J: TRBJ2-1
D: TRBD2
size: once
DNA: TGTGCCAGCAGCTTTACCCTAGCGGGAGGGCCCGCCTACAATGAGCAGTTCTTC
CDR3: CASSFTLAGGPAYNEQFF

V: TRBV7-6
J: TRBJ2-7
D: TRBD2
size: NA
DNA: TGTGCCAGCAGCTTTAGGGCATTAGCGGGAGGAACCCAGCAGTACTTC
CDR3: CASSFRALAGGTQQYF

V: TRBV27
J: TRBJ2-5
D: TRBD1
size: NA
DNA: TGTGCCAGCAGTTTAGCCGGACAGGGTGATGAGACCCAGTACTTC
CDR3: CASSLAGQGDETQYF

V: TRBV7-9
J: TRBJ2-1
D: TRBD2
size: NA
DNA: TGTGCCAGCCCCACGGAGCGGGAGTGGAATGAGCAGTTCTTC
CDR3: CASPTEREWNEQFF

V: TRBV29-1
J: TRBJ2-3
D: NA
size: NA
DNA: TGCAGCGTTGAAGGGACAGACGGCACAGATACGCAGTATTTT
CDR3: CSVEGTDGTDTQYF

V: TRBV29-1
J: TRBJ2-3
D: NA
size: NA
DNA: TGCAGCGTCGTTGGGGGAGGCCTCTCCACAGATACGCAGTATTTT
CDR3: CSVVGGGLSTDTQYF

V: TRBV6-6
J: TRBJ2-1
D: TRBD2
size: NA
DNA: TGTGCCAGCGGTTCTAGCGGACCCTACAATGAGCAGTTCTTC
CDR3: CASGSSGPYNEQFF

V: TRBV29-1
J: TRBJ2-1
D: TRBD2
size: NA
DNA: TGCAGCGTTGAGGGACTAGCGCGTTACTCCTACAATGAGCAGTTCTTC
CDR3: CSVEGLARYSYNEQFF

V: TRBV7-9
J: TRBJ2-2
D: NA
size: NA
DNA: TGTGCCAGCAGCGCGATTTCCCATCTTAGGAGGGCCGGGGAGCTGTTTTTT
CDR3: CASSAISHLRRAGELFF

V: TRBV27
J: TRBJ1-5
D: NA
size: NA
DNA: TGTGCCAGCAGTTTATCGACCGGAATGAGGCCCCAGCATTTT
CDR3: CASSLSTGMRPQHF

V: TRBV27
J: TRBJ1-2
D: NA
size: NA
DNA: TGTGCCAGCAGTTTAAGGGGCCTCTATGGCTACACCTTC
CDR3: CASSLRGLYGYTF

V: TRBV28
J: TRBJ2-3
D: TRBD2
size: NA
DNA: TGTGCCAGCAGTATGGGACTAGCGGAAGAAACTATTACCACAGATACGCAGTATTTT
CDR3: CASSMGLAEETITTDTQYF

V: TRBV19
J: TRBJ1-5
D: NA
size: NA
DNA: TGTGCCAGCGCACCGCACCAGGACAGCGATTCCCCGGTGGGCAATCAGCCCCAGCATTTT
CDR3: CASAPHQDSDSPVGNQPQHF

V: TRBV10-1
J: TRBJ1-3
D: NA
size: NA
DNA: TGCGCCAGCACCGAGAACCAAGGAAACACCATATATTTT
CDR3: CASTENQGNTIYF

V: TRBV4-1
J: TRBJ2-2
D: NA
size: NA
DNA: TGCGCCAGCAAACAATCCCTAGGGGTGGCCGGGGAGCTGTTTTTT
CDR3: CASKQSLGVAGELFF

V: TRBV7-6
J: TRBJ1-2
D: NA
size: NA
DNA: TGTGCCAGCAGCTTAGCGGAGAACTATGGCTACACCTTC
CDR3: CASSLAENYGYTF

V: TRBV5-4
J: TRBJ2-5
D: TRBD2
size: NA
DNA: TGTGCCAGCGCGACATCCGGACTAGCGGACCAAGAGACCCAGTACTTC
CDR3: CASATSGLADQETQYF

V: TRBV11-2
J: TRBJ2-7
D: NA
size: NA
DNA: TGTGCCAGCCGAGGGATTCCCAACGAGCAGTACTTC
CDR3: CASRGIPNEQYF

V: TRBV7-9
J: TRBJ2-3
D: TRBD2
size: NA
DNA: TGTGCCAGCAGCTTAGCGGCTAGCGGGAGTTCAGATACGCAGTATTTT
CDR3: CASSLAASGSSDTQYF

V: TRBV7-6
J: TRBJ2-3
D: TRBD2
size: NA
DNA: TGTGCCAGCAGCTTCCCAACCAATCCGGGACAGCGGGGGGTTAGCACAGATACGCAGTATTTT
CDR3: CASSFPTNPGQRGVSTDTQYF

V: TRBV5-1
J: TRBJ2-1
D: NA
size: NA
DNA: TGCGCCAGCAGACTGACCCCCCGGGGCTACAATGAGCAGTTCTTC
CDR3: CASRLTPRGYNEQFF

V: TRBV7-9
J: TRBJ2-7
D: NA
size: NA
DNA: TGTGCCAGCAGCTTAGGAGCAAATTACCTCTACGAGCAGTACTTC
CDR3: CASSLGANYLYEQYF

V: TRBV29-1
J: TRBJ2-1
D: TRBD2
size: NA
DNA: TGCAGCGCCCTCCGCGGGAGCAATGAGCAGTTCTTC
CDR3: CSALRGSNEQFF

V: TRBV28
J: TRBJ2-2
D: TRBD1
size: NA
DNA: TGTGCCAGCAGTTTAGACAGGGGGCGTGTGGAGCTGTTTTTT
CDR3: CASSLDRGRVELFF

V: TRBV10-3
J: TRBJ2-1
D: NA
size: NA
DNA: TGTGCCATCAGTGAGTGGGCCAGTGAGCAGTTCTTC
CDR3: CAISEWASEQFF

V: TRBV29-1
J: TRBJ2-3
D: NA
size: NA
DNA: TGCAGCGTTTCAGGGACTCGAGCAGATACGCAGTATTTT
CDR3: CSVSGTRADTQYF

V: TRBV10-1
J: TRBJ1-1
D: NA
size: NA
DNA: TGCGCCAGCAGTGAGACCACTAGCTCCACTGAAGCTTTCTTT
CDR3: CASSETTSSTEAFF

V: TRBV2
J: TRBJ1-5
D: TRBD1
size: NA
DNA: TGTGCCAGCAGTGCCGGGACAGGCAACAATCAGCCCCAGCATTTT
CDR3: CASSAGTGNNQPQHF

V: TRBV4-2
J: TRBJ1-4
D: NA
size: few
DNA: TGTGCCAGCAGCCTAGGACCCGAGGAAAAACTGTTTTTT
CDR3: CASSLGPEEKLFF

V: TRBV5-5
J: TRBJ2-3
D: NA
size: NA
DNA: TGTGCCAGCAGCTTGAACAGGGATTATTTT
CDR3: CASSLNRDYF

V: TRBV11-1
J: TRBJ2-7
D: NA
size: NA
DNA: TGTGCCAGCAGCTTTGCGGGTCGCGAGCAGTACTTC
CDR3: CASSFAGREQYF

V: TRBV5-4
J: TRBJ2-7
D: TRBD2
size: NA
DNA: TGTGCCAGCAGGACTAGCGAGGCCGGAGAGCAGTACTTC
CDR3: CASRTSEAGEQYF

V: TRBV7-9
J: TRBJ1-4
D: NA
size: NA
DNA: TGTGCCAGCAGCCCCGGGGGGCCCTATGAAAAACTGTTTTTT
CDR3: CASSPGGPYEKLFF